The clone carrying this T cell receptor (beta chain) was detected once. The entry originates in a study of blood T cell repertoires in COVID-19. This CDR3 comprises 11 residues. V lost 2 bases to trimming and J lost 11 bases, with 7 bases between them. Germline lookup yields CDR1 MGHDK and CDR2 SYGVNS. Libraries were prepared by immunoSEQ multiplex PCR; TCRdb keeps only in-frame clonotypes and omits some of them. This sample yields more than 110,000 clones, of which over 70% are seen a single time; approximately 45% belongs to the top ten. The chain employs TRBV25-1 and TRBJ2-1, with D unclear. The origin of this receptor is a human donor in a cohort sampled during active COVID-19. Sequencing was done on a sample of peripheral blood. CDR3 bases: TGTGCCAGCAGTGAAGGCAGGAAGCAGTTCTTC. Protein sequence: CASSEGRKQFF. Full variable domain (remainder filled in from reference TRBV25-1 and TRBJ2-1): EADIYQTPRYLVIGTGKKITLECSQTMGHDKMYWYQQDPGMELHLIHYSYGVNSTEKGDLSSESTVSRIRTEHFPLTLESARPSHTSQYLCASSEGRKQFFGPGTRLTVL.